The 22 T cell receptor beta chains below all came from one sample that was sequenced in a study of blood T cells in healthy people across ages. PCR was performed a second time for 7 to 11 cycles using a sample-barcoded 5' primer and a J-beta primer mix. TCRdb passed the 5' RACE reads through MiXCR, listing each CDR3 protein once. Of over a million distinct CDR3 sequences listed, roughly 64% are singletons. Sequencing used blood. The receptors originated from a man younger than 35 in good health.

The V gene is TRBV10-2, the J gene TRBJ2-5, with D unresolved. CDR3 length: 12 amino acids. Per the germline V gene, CDR1 is WSHSY and CDR2 is SAAADI. Trimming took 6 bases from V and 5 from J, leaving 10 bases between them. CDR3 sequence reads: CASRFARETQYF. CDR3 coding DNA: TGCGCCAGCAGATTTGCGCGGGAGACCCAGTACTTC.

This rearrangement joins TRBV4-2 to TRBJ1-2, with TRBD1 matching over 10 bases. J was trimmed by 1 base and V by 5 bases; bases with no gene match: 10. This CDR3 spans 17 amino acids. The germline V gene encodes CDR1 LGHNA and CDR2 YNFKEQ. CDR3 region: CASSGEGQGHLNYGYTF. The DNA for the CDR3 is TGTGCCAGCAGCGGAGAGGGACAGGGGCACCTTAACTATGGCTACACCTTC.

A few counts support this clonotype. The V gene is TRBV29-1, the J gene TRBJ1-4, with D maybe TRBD1 (5 bases). V was shortened by 4 bases and J by 1 base, with 16 bases between the two germline ends. The length of the CDR3 is 16 residues. CDR1 is SQVTM and CDR2 is ANQGSEA in the germline V gene. The CDR3 bases are TGCAGCGTTGCAAGCGGGGCCACTGGAACTAATGAAAAACTGTTTTTT. Translated: CSVASGATGTNEKLFF.

This clonotype turned up a few times. The V and J genes are TRBV4-2 and TRBJ2-3, with D hard to call. The CDR3 length is 15 residues. Germline-derived CDR1 and CDR2 are LGHNA and YNFKEQ. The ends were cut back, 4 bases at V and 2 bases at J, with 13 bases in the middle. In DNA form, the CDR3 reads TGTGCCAGCAGCCGCGTTGGGTACCCCACAGATACGCAGTATTTT. Amino acid sequence: CASSRVGYPTDTQYF.

This chain connects TRBV7-6 to TRBJ2-3; 7 bases are a match to TRBD2. Trimming removed 5 bases from V and 2 bases from J; junction bases left unmatched: 4. Germline-derived CDR1 and CDR2 are SGHVS and FNYEAQ. The CDR3 has 14 amino acids. The CDR3 protein is CASSRAGPTDTQYF. CDR3 DNA: TGTGCCAGCAGCCGAGCGGGGCCCACAGATACGCAGTATTTT.

This clonotype came up a few times. CDR3 protein: CASSFGGTYNSPLHF. The CDR3 DNA sequence: TGTGCCAGCAGCTTTGGAGGGACCTATAATTCACCCCTCCACTTT. The chain employs TRBV5-5 and TRBJ1-6; no clear D gene. CDR1 is SGHKS and CDR2 is YYEKEE in the germline V gene (reference sequence). Deletions cut 2 bases from V and 2 bases from J, with 8 bases between. CDR3 length: 15 residues.

V gene TRBV20-1 combines with J gene TRBJ2-6; D gene ambiguous. V lost 0 bases, J lost 4 bases, and 7 bases lay in between. CDR1 and CDR2 (germline): DFQATT, SNEGSKA (reference sequence). CDR3 length equals 14 residues. In nucleotides, the CDR3 is TGCAGTGCTAGAGAATTTACCGGGGCCAACGTCCTGACTTTC. Translated, it gives CSAREFTGANVLTF.

The chain joins TRBV27 to TRBJ2-3, with D uncertain. Trimming cost V 3 bases and J 6 bases, with 13 bases left between them. The germline V gene encodes CDR1 MNHEY and CDR2 SMNVEV (reference sequence). The CDR3 runs to 14 residues. In DNA form, the CDR3 reads TGTGCCAGCAGTTTTGGGCCCAGTCCCGATACGCAGTATTTT. Amino acids: CASSFGPSPDTQYF.

CDR3: CSARDPILDPTRTLQTHGYTF. CDR3 bases: TGCAGTGCTAGAGATCCCATTCTCGACCCCACCCGAACTCTCCAGACCCATGGCTACACCTTC. This chain uses TRBV20-1 with TRBJ1-2; D is unresolved. The germline CDR1 and CDR2 sequences are DFQATT and SNEGSKA (reference sequence). The CDR3 covers 21 residues. V was clipped by 0 bases and J by 6 bases, with 35 bases between them.

The chain carries TRBV29-1 and TRBJ2-5; the D gene is possibly TRBD2 (5 bases). Germline values: CDR1 SQVTM, CDR2 ANQGSEA. CDR3 length: 11 amino acids. Trimming shortened V by 7 bases and J by 4 bases, and 10 bases separated the two germline ends. The CDR3 here is CSGFRGETQYF. The CDR3 region has the DNA TGCAGCGGGTTCCGGGGAGAGACCCAGTACTTC.

J is TRBJ2-3 and V is TRBV4-1, with D possibly TRBD2 on 5 matching bases. Trimming shortened V by 5 bases and J by 3 bases, and 12 bases separated the two germline ends. The CDR3 is 14 amino acids. CDR1 is MGHRA and CDR2 is YSYEKL in the germline V gene. CDR3: CASSNNRGTDTQYF. CDR3 in DNA: TGCGCCAGCAGCAACAACCGCGGGACAGATACGCAGTATTTT.

This chain links TRBV7-9 with TRBJ1-5; D is perhaps TRBD1 (5 bases). Per germline, CDR1 SEHNR and CDR2 FQNEAQ (reference sequence). V was clipped by 4 bases and J by 6 bases, with 13 bases between them. The CDR3 sequence is 14 residues long. CDR3: CASSSTGTSQPQHF. Here the CDR3 DNA reads TGTGCCAGCAGCTCCACAGGCACCAGTCAGCCCCAGCATTTT.

The J gene is TRBJ1-5, the V gene TRBV27; D is perhaps TRBD1 (5 bases). V lost 6 bases, J lost 4 bases, and 22 bases lay in between. The germline V gene has CDR1 MNHEY and CDR2 SMNVEV (reference sequence). CDR3 length: 17 residues. Here the CDR3 DNA reads TGTGCCAGCAGCTCGGGGACTGGGGCAGGAGGGAATCAGCCCCAGCATTTT. It translates to CASSSGTGAGGNQPQHF.

About this clonotype itself: The CDR3 does not close with the conserved phenylalanine or tryptophan, likely indicating a read error. V usage is TRBV4-1 and J usage is TRBJ2-1; 8 bases match TRBD2. The germline CDR1 and CDR2 sequences are MGHRA and YSYEKL. V was clipped by 4 bases and J by 3 bases; unmatched bases: 5. The CDR3 loop spans 15 amino acids. The CDR3 coding sequence is TGCGCCAGCAGCCTTGAGCGGGGGAGCTACAATGAGCAGTTCCTC. Amino acid sequence: CASSLERGSYNEQFL.

The chain employs TRBV14 and TRBJ1-1, with D uncertain. Germline V gene lookup returns CDR1 SGHDN and CDR2 FVKESK. Trimming left V 1 base short and J 3 bases short, with 12 bases between. The CDR3 covers 15 residues. The DNA of the CDR3 is TGTGCCAGCAGCCAAGTGAGTTTTTTCGACACTGAAGCTTTCTTT. It specifies CASSQVSFFDTEAFF. The complete variable domain, with remaining parts taken from reference TRBV14 and TRBJ1-1, reads EAGVTQFPSHSVIEKGQTVTLRCDPISGHDNLYWYRRVMGKEIKFLLHFVKESKQDESGMPNNRFLAERTGGTYSTLKVQPAELEDSGVYFCASSQVSFFDTEAFFGQGTRLTVV.

The CDR3 region has the DNA TGTGCCAGCAGTGGGACTAGCGGGGGCAATGAGCAGTTCTTC. Amino acids: CASSGTSGGNEQFF. This sequence joins TRBV12-3 or TRBV12-4 and TRBJ2-1; 14 positions match TRBD2. The CDR3 is made up of 14 amino acids. V gave up 5 bases and J gave up 6 bases; unmatched junction bases: 0.

The table lists this clonotype with a few counts. The V gene is TRBV15, the J gene TRBJ1-2, with TRBD1 matching 7 bases. This CDR3 is built from 13 residues. CDR1 LNHNV and CDR2 YYDKDF come from the germline V gene (reference sequence). V trimming: 4 bases; J trimming: 8 bases; junction bases outside the gene matches: 7. The CDR3 sequence is CATSIGTGEGYTF. CDR3 bases: TGTGCCACCAGCATCGGCACAGGGGAGGGCTACACCTTC.

V gene TRBV6-1 combines with J gene TRBJ2-1, with 8 positions matching TRBD1. In germline, CDR1 is MNHNS, CDR2 SASEGT. The CDR3 contains 17 residues. V lost 5 bases to trimming and J lost 8 bases; unmatched junction nucleotides: 17. CDR3 nucleotides: TGTGCCAGCAGTCCCTGGGCTTTTCGGACAGGGAGCGATGAGCAGTTCTTC. The encoded protein is CASSPWAFRTGSDEQFF.

The chain is built from TRBV20-1 and TRBJ1-4; D ambiguous. V was trimmed by 5 bases and J by 7 bases, leaving 14 bases between them. Germline lookup yields CDR1 DFQATT and CDR2 SNEGSKA (reference sequence). The CDR3 loop spans 13 amino acids. The chain's CDR3 is CSAEDRHFEKLFF. Here the CDR3 DNA reads TGCAGTGCTGAGGACCGACATTTTGAAAAACTGTTTTTT.

The chain is built from TRBV14 and TRBJ2-3; D is possibly TRBD1 or TRBD2 (5 bases each). V lost 1 base, J lost 4 bases, and 21 bases lay in between. The germline V gene has CDR1 SGHDN and CDR2 FVKESK. The CDR3 extends over 18 amino acids. The CDR3 protein is CASSQVGYWGSISDTQYF. Here the CDR3 DNA reads TGTGCCAGCAGCCAAGTGGGTTACTGGGGGAGTATATCAGATACGCAGTATTTT.

This clonotype turned up a few times. V usage is TRBV20-1 and J usage is TRBJ2-3; weak D call: TRBD1 (5 bases). V was trimmed by 0 bases and J by 5 bases, leaving 18 bases between them. Germline CDR1 is DFQATT and CDR2 is SNEGSKA (reference sequence). CDR3 size: 16 residues. In DNA, the CDR3 is TGCAGTGCTAGAGATCCTTTTGGGCAGGGCTTAGATACGCAGTATTTT. Amino acid sequence: CSARDPFGQGLDTQYF.

The chain uses TRBV7-2 and TRBJ1-5; 7 bases are shared with TRBD1. The germline CDR1 and CDR2 sequences are SGHTA and FQGNSA. V was clipped by 1 base and J by 6 bases; unmatched bases: 6. The CDR3 has 15 residues. The chain's CDR3 is CASSLGTGELQPQHF. The CDR3 DNA reads as TGTGCCAGCAGCTTAGGAACAGGGGAGCTTCAGCCCCAGCATTTT.